The 20 T cell receptor beta chains reported below all come from one sample, sequenced in a study of Ad26.COV2.S vaccination and SARS-CoV-2 variants. This sample's treatment: some 19 received Ad26.COV2.S at low or high dose, single or two shots; about 5 received placebo; per-sample allocation not given. The study sampled participants on day 63 after the first vaccine or placebo injection. Repertoires were generated with immunoSEQ multiplex PCR, while TCRdb's copy carries only in-frame clones and drops some. The sample has hundreds of thousands of clones, around 90% seen once. The sequencing used peripheral blood, collected in a trial of Ad26.COV2.S vaccine versus placebo. The receptors stem from a person aged 18 to 65 who received the Ad26.COV2.S COVID-19 vaccine or a placebo.

The chain uses TRBV18 and TRBJ1-5, with 10 bases aligning to TRBD1. CDR3 size: 16 residues. Germline-derived CDR1 and CDR2 are KGHSH and LQKENI. V was pared by 3 bases and J by 1 base, with 3 bases of the junction left unmatched. CDR3 sequence reads: CASSPLDRGSNQPQHF. CDR3 nucleotides: TGTGCCAGCTCACCCTTGGACAGGGGGAGCAATCAGCCCCAGCATTTT.

This sequence joins TRBV6-5 and TRBJ2-2; 7 nucleotides line up with TRBD1. Germline CDR1 reads MNHEY; CDR2 reads SVGAGI. V shed 0 bases and J 10 bases; nucleotides not matched to a gene: 5. The CDR3 sequence is 14 residues long. CDR3 loop: CASSYSEGGEELFF. The CDR3 coding sequence is TGTGCCAGCAGTTACTCGGAAGGGGGCGAGGAGCTGTTTTTT.

This chain uses TRBV7-3 with TRBJ1-4; TRBD1 agrees at 7 bases. Trimming at V came to 0 bases and at J to 5 bases, leaving 3 bases not matched to a gene. Germline V CDR1 and CDR2: SGHTA, FQGTGA. The CDR3 totals 15 residues. The CDR3 DNA is TGTGCCAGCAGCTTAACGGGGACAGAGAATGAAAAACTGTTTTTT. Translated: CASSLTGTENEKLFF.

The genes are TRBV6-2 or TRBV6-3 and TRBJ2-1; 9 bases fit TRBD2. Trimming cost V 5 bases and J 5 bases; bases outside gene matches: 1. Germline V CDR1 and CDR2: MNHEY, SVGEGT. CDR3 length: 13 residues. Here the CDR3 reads CASSRLADNEQFF. The DNA for the CDR3 is TGTGCCAGCAGTAGACTAGCGGACAATGAGCAGTTCTTC.

This chain uses TRBV23-1 with TRBJ2-2; maybe TRBD1 (6 bases). TRBV23-1 is an open reading frame whose function is uncertain. This CDR3 is built from 17 residues. Deletions cut 3 bases from V and 0 bases from J, with 14 bases between. The CDR3 nucleotides are TGCGCCAGCAGTCAGGAAAACAGGGCCGCGAACACCGGGGAGCTGTTTTTT. Translation gives CASSQENRAANTGELFF.

V usage is TRBV18 and J usage is TRBJ2-7, with 7 bases matching TRBD2. V lost 0 bases, J lost 7 bases, and 12 bases stayed unmatched. This CDR3 is 16 amino acids long. The germline V gene encodes CDR1 KGHSH and CDR2 LQKENI. The CDR3 DNA reads TGTGCCAGCTCACCACCGACGACGGCGGGAGTTTCTGAGCAGTACTTC. This gives the protein CASSPPTTAGVSEQYF.

J is TRBJ2-3 and V is TRBV27; 13 positions agree with TRBD2. CDR3 length: 19 residues. In germline, CDR1 is MNHEY, CDR2 SMNVEV (reference sequence). Trimming cost V 4 bases and J 10 bases; bases outside gene matches: 20. CDR3 loop: CASSSLSVGTSGIPFAQYF. As DNA, the CDR3 is TGTGCCAGCAGTTCCCTGTCGGTAGGGACTAGCGGGATTCCTTTCGCGCAGTATTTT.

This sequence joins TRBV3-1 (or the pseudogene TRBV3-2) and TRBJ2-1, with TRBD2 matching 7 bases. Germline V gene sequence: CDR1 LGHDT, CDR2 YNNKEL (reference sequence). V shed 6 bases and J 4 bases; nucleotides not matched to a gene: 9. The CDR3 runs to 15 residues. The CDR3 coding sequence is TGTGCCAGCAGTCTCGAAATTAGCGGGTACAATGAGCAGTTCTTC. Residues: CASSLEISGYNEQFF.

This sequence joins TRBV9 and TRBJ2-1, with 11 bases identical to TRBD2. The CDR3 sequence is 15 residues long. Germline-derived CDR1 and CDR2 are SGDLS and YYNGEE. V lost 4 bases to trimming and J lost 7 bases; unmatched junction nucleotides: 7. CDR3 nucleotides: TGTGCCAGCAGCTATAGCGGGGGGGCATATAATGAGCAGTTCTTC. Its protein is CASSYSGGAYNEQFF.

The chain has TRBV19 and TRBJ2-5; D gene ambiguous. The ends were cut back, 0 bases at V and 1 base at J, with 9 bases in the middle. The CDR3 has 15 amino acids. CDR1 LNHDA and CDR2 SQIVND come from the germline V gene (reference sequence). CDR3 in amino acids: CASSIDGAFQETQYF. In DNA, the CDR3 is TGTGCCAGTAGTATAGATGGTGCTTTCCAAGAGACCCAGTACTTC.

This sequence joins TRBV5-4 and TRBJ2-3, with 11 bases matching TRBD2. J lost 4 bases, V lost 4 bases, and 8 bases had no gene match. Germline V gene lookup returns CDR1 SGHNT and CDR2 YYREEE (reference sequence). CDR3 length: 16 amino acids. CDR3 amino acids: CASSPGTSGNSDTQYF. The CDR3 nucleotides read TGTGCCAGCAGCCCCGGGACTAGCGGTAACTCAGATACGCAGTATTTT.

The rearrangement joins TRBV4-2 to TRBJ2-3; D possibly corresponds to TRBD2 (5 bases). This CDR3 is built from 15 residues. The germline V and J ends were trimmed by 1 base and 8 bases, with 16 bases remaining between them. CDR1 LGHNA and CDR2 YNFKEQ come from the germline V gene. The CDR3 DNA is TGTGCCAGCAGCCAAGGCCCCCGGGGTCCCAGTACGCAGTATTTT. It translates to CASSQGPRGPSTQYF.

V gene TRBV7-3 combines with J gene TRBJ2-3; D gene uncertain. Germline V CDR1 and CDR2: SGHTA, FQGTGA. The V end lost 6 bases, the J end lost 0 bases, and 13 bases lay between the germline ends. CDR3 length equals 15 residues. The CDR3 nucleotides read TGTGCCAGCAGTTATTCCGTGGCGAGCACAGATACGCAGTATTTT. Translating it yields CASSYSVASTDTQYF.

The chain couples TRBV9 to TRBJ2-5, with D tentatively TRBD1 (6 bases). Germline V lookup: CDR1 SGDLS, CDR2 YYNGEE. The germline V and J ends were trimmed by 3 bases and 4 bases, with 13 bases remaining between them. This CDR3 has 14 residues. The CDR3 region has the DNA TGTGCCAGCAGCGGTCACAGGGCGCGAGAGACCCAGTACTTC. It is translated as CASSGHRARETQYF. The full variable domain, its missing parts supplied by reference TRBV9 and TRBJ2-5, is DSGVTQTPKHLITATGQRVTLRCSPRSGDLSVYWYQQSLDQGLQFLIQYYNGEERAKGNILERFSAQQFPDLHSELNLSSLELGDSALYFCASSGHRARETQYFGPGTRLLVL.

The chain employs TRBV11-2 and TRBJ2-7, with TRBD1 matching over 9 bases. The germline V gene has CDR1 SGHAT and CDR2 FQNNGV. The CDR3 loop spans 14 amino acids. V dropped 6 bases and J dropped 7; count of bases not matched to a gene: 10. The CDR3 spells CASSSTTGGPEQYF. CDR3 DNA sequence: TGTGCCAGCAGTTCAACCACAGGGGGCCCGGAGCAGTACTTC.

The V gene is TRBV7-8, the J gene TRBJ2-7; 11 positions agree with TRBD2. From germline, CDR1 is SGHVS and CDR2 FQNEAQ. The CDR3 totals 16 residues. Trimming removed 2 bases from V and 1 base from J; junction bases left unmatched: 4. This CDR3 is CASSLTSGSGSYEQYF. CDR3 bases: TGTGCCAGCAGCTTAACTAGCGGGAGTGGTTCCTACGAGCAGTACTTC.

This clone was picked up one time. The chain uses TRBV5-1 and TRBJ2-7, with D unclear. Germline V gives CDR1 SGHRS, CDR2 YFSETQ. The ends were cut back, 4 bases at V and 9 bases at J, with 17 bases in the middle. The CDR3 loop spans 13 amino acids. This CDR3 is CASSALNPPVQYF. CDR3 nucleotides: TGCGCCAGCAGCGCATTAAACCCTCCAGTGCAGTACTTC.

The V and J genes are TRBV6-5 and TRBJ2-1, with D hard to call. This CDR3 is built from 12 residues. Trimming pared 5 bases from V and 5 bases from J, leaving 7 bases between. The germline V gene encodes CDR1 MNHEY and CDR2 SVGAGI. The CDR3 is CASSQYDNEQFF. CDR3 DNA: TGTGCCAGCAGTCAATACGACAATGAGCAGTTCTTC.

The rearrangement uses TRBV5-1 and TRBJ2-1; D unresolved. This CDR3 is 13 amino acids long. V lost 3 bases, J lost 5 bases, and 9 bases lay in between. Germline V lookup: CDR1 SGHRS, CDR2 YFSETQ. CDR3 in amino acids: CASSSFSNNEQFF. CDR3 in DNA: TGCGCCAGCAGCTCTTTTAGTAACAATGAGCAGTTCTTC.

This clone was observed a single time. The chain carries TRBV19 and TRBJ2-3; no firm D call. This CDR3 has 17 amino acids. The V end lost 6 bases, the J end lost 1 base, and 20 bases lay between the germline ends. Germline lookup yields CDR1 LNHDA and CDR2 SQIVND (reference sequence). CDR3 bases: TGTGCCAGTAGCATACGACGAGTAGCCGACGGCACAGATACGCAGTATTTT. This codes for CASSIRRVADGTDTQYF.